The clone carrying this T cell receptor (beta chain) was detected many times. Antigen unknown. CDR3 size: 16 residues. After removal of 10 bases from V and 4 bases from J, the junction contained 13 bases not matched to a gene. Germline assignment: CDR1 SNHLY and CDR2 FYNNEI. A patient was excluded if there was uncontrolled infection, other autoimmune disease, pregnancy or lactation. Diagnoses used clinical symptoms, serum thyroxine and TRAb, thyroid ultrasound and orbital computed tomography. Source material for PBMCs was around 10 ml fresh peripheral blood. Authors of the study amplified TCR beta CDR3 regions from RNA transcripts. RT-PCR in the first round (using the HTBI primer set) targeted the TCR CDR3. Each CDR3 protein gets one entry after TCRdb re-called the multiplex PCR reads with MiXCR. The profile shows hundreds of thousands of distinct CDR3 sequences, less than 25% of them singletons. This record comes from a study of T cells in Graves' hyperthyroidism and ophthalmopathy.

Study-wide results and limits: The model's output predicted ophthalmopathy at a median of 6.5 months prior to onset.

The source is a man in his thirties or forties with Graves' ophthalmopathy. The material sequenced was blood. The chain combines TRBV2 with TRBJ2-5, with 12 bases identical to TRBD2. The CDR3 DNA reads TGTGCCACCCACCTAGCGGGAGGGCTGTTTGGAGAGACCCAGTACTTC. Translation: CATHLAGGLFGETQYF.